A single sample gave rise to the 32 T cell receptor beta chains below, sequenced in a study of T-cell memory formation after mild COVID-19. TCRdb reprocessed the 5' RACE reads via MiXCR and lists one record per CDR3 protein. Of about half a million distinct CDR3 sequences in the sample, 15% to 20% are singletons; the top ten hold more than 9%. The sequenced material came from PBMCs or a T cell subset sorted from them (not recorded which). These receptors came from an adult woman who had mild COVID-19 (a few samples of this study predate the infection). Cell type and time point are not known.

The chain carries TRBV20-1 and TRBJ1-4; 7 nucleotides align to TRBD1. The V gene end was trimmed by 1 base and the J gene end by 6 bases; junction bases not matched to a gene: 8. Germline loops: CDR1 DFQATT, CDR2 SNEGSKA (reference sequence). The CDR3 consists of 15 residues. In nucleotides, the CDR3 is TGCAGTGCTAGAGGCATCAGGGGGGGAGATGAAAAACTGTTTTTT. It yields the protein CSARGIRGGDEKLFF.

The chain employs TRBV19 and TRBJ1-1; 7 bases match TRBD1. The germline CDR1 and CDR2 sequences are LNHDA and SQIVND (reference sequence). The CDR3 totals 14 residues. V shed 7 bases and J 4 bases; nucleotides not matched to a gene: 9. This CDR3 is CASMRGGESTEAFF. CDR3 coding DNA: TGTGCCAGTATGAGAGGGGGCGAGAGCACTGAAGCTTTCTTT.

This clonotype was counted at least ten times. The chain uses TRBV25-1 and TRBJ1-3; D gene ambiguous. Per the germline V gene, CDR1 is MGHDK and CDR2 is SYGVNS. Trimming took off 6 bases at V and 1 base at J, with 4 bases between the two ends. The CDR3 is made up of 12 amino acids. CDR3 sequence (DNA): TGTGCCAGCAGCCCGTCTGGAAACACCATATATTTT. Translated: CASSPSGNTIYF.

This chain joins TRBV5-1 and TRBJ2-2; D remains ambiguous. CDR1 and CDR2 from the germline V gene are SGHRS and YFSETQ. CDR3 length: 15 amino acids. The ends were cut back, 1 base at V and 3 bases at J, with 10 bases in the middle. CDR3 amino acids: CASSLSSGYTGELFF. The CDR3 DNA reads as TGCGCCAGCAGCTTGTCGTCCGGGTACACCGGGGAGCTGTTTTTT. Drawing the rest from reference TRBV5-1 and TRBJ2-2, the complete variable domain is KAGVTQTPRYLIKTRGQQVTLSCSPISGHRSVSWYQQTPGQGLQFLFEYFSETQRNKGNFPGRFSGRQFSNSRSEMNVSTLELGDSALYLCASSLSSGYTGELFFGEGSRLTVL.

This clonotype was found a few times. This rearrangement joins TRBV2 to TRBJ1-6, with no clear D. CDR1 and CDR2 from the germline V gene are SNHLY and FYNNEI. The CDR3 extends over 14 amino acids. V lost 3 bases, J lost 9 bases, and 12 bases lay in between. The CDR3 nucleotides read TGTGCCAGCAGTGATGAGGCTCTTAGTTCACCCCTCCACTTT. Translating it yields CASSDEALSSPLHF. The full variable domain, with the rest looked up from reference TRBV2 and TRBJ1-6, is EPEVTQTPSHQVTQMGQEVILRCVPISNHLYFYWYRQILGQKVEFLVSFYNNEISEKSEIFDDQFSVERPDGSNFTLKIRSTKLEDSAMYFCASSDEALSSPLHFGNGTRLTVT.

In DNA, the CDR3 is TGTGCCAGCCGTAGGGGACGGGACTATGGCTACACCTTC. It specifies CASRRGRDYGYTF. This chain connects TRBV2 to TRBJ1-2; tentative D call: TRBD1 (5 bases). The CDR3 runs 13 residues. Trimming took off 8 bases at V and 3 bases at J, with 13 bases between the two ends. Germline-derived CDR1 and CDR2 are SNHLY and FYNNEI.

This clonotype was observed a few times. The rearrangement uses TRBV3-1 and TRBJ2-1; the match to TRBD2 covers 15 bases. Germline V gene lookup returns CDR1 LGHDT and CDR2 YNNKEL (reference sequence). This CDR3 spans 17 amino acids. V was clipped by 0 bases and J by 6 bases; unmatched bases: 3. In DNA, the CDR3 is TGTGCCAGCAGCCAAGAGCCGGGACTAGCGGGGGGCAATGAGCAGTTCTTC. Translation: CASSQEPGLAGGNEQFF.

The chain has TRBV6-5 and TRBJ2-1; TRBD2 might be the D (6 bases). The V gene's germline CDR1 is MNHEY and CDR2 SVGAGI. Trimming stripped 0 bases from V and 6 bases from J, with 24 bases between. The CDR3 loop spans 19 amino acids. CDR3 sequence (DNA): TGTGCCAGCAGTTACTCGTCAATCACTACTAGCATAACCCCCAATGAGCAGTTCTTC. Its protein is CASSYSSITTSITPNEQFF.

The rearrangement uses TRBV5-8 and TRBJ1-5; no definite D call. The CDR3 length is 14 residues. V was cut by 1 base and J by 1 base, with 6 bases left in between. Germline lookup yields CDR1 SGHTS and CDR2 YDEGEE. The CDR3 loop reads CASSLLISNQPQHF. In DNA form, the CDR3 reads TGTGCCAGCAGCTTGTTGATAAGCAATCAGCCCCAGCATTTT.

In this sample, this clonotype turned up many times. This chain uses TRBV6-5 with TRBJ2-7; 8 bases map to TRBD2. CDR1 and CDR2 from the germline V gene are MNHEY and SVGAGI. This CDR3 is 15 amino acids long. With 6 bases clipped from V and 0 bases from J, the junction kept 7 bases outside the gene matches. CDR3 nucleotide sequence: TGTGCCAGCAGCCCAACGGGGGGGAGCTCCTACGAGCAGTACTTC. Its translation is CASSPTGGSSYEQYF.

The rearrangement joins TRBV10-3 to TRBJ1-4; 8 bases match TRBD1. The CDR3 is 13 residues long. Germline-derived CDR1 and CDR2 are ENHRY and SYGVKD. Trimming at V came to 10 bases and at J to 8 bases, leaving 9 bases not matched to a gene. In nucleotides, the CDR3 is TGTGCCAGCCAGGGGGCCGTAGAGGAAAAACTGTTTTTT. This gives the protein CASQGAVEEKLFF.

The chain recombines TRBV6-5 with TRBJ2-6; 11 nucleotides line up with TRBD1. Germline V CDR1 and CDR2: MNHEY, SVGAGI. This CDR3 is 18 amino acids long. Germline trimming cut 0 bases from V and 0 bases from J; bases unmatched to any gene: 1. In DNA form, the CDR3 reads TGTGCCAGCAGTTACTCTGGGACAGGGGGCTCTGGGGCCAACGTCCTGACTTTC. Encoded protein: CASSYSGTGGSGANVLTF.

This clonotype was counted only a few times. The V call is TRBV14, the J call TRBJ1-6; D ambiguous. This CDR3 spans 16 amino acids. V lost 1 base and J lost 8, with 15 bases in between. The V gene's germline CDR1 is SGHDN and CDR2 FVKESK. The CDR3 protein is CASSQGVGYGYSPLHF. DNA for the CDR3: TGTGCCAGCAGCCAAGGAGTGGGTTACGGGTATTCACCCCTCCACTTT. Full variable domain (rest looked up from reference TRBV14 and TRBJ1-6): EAGVTQFPSHSVIEKGQTVTLRCDPISGHDNLYWYRRVMGKEIKFLLHFVKESKQDESGMPNNRFLAERTGGTYSTLKVQPAELEDSGVYFCASSQGVGYGYSPLHFGNGTRLTVT.

The chain employs TRBV24-1 and TRBJ2-1; a weak D match, TRBD2 (6 bases). Germline-derived CDR1 and CDR2 are KGHDR and SFDVKD. Trimming cost V 1 base and J 2 bases, with 11 bases left between them. This CDR3 comprises 16 residues. The CDR3 coding sequence is TGTGCCACCAGTGATTTATCTAGCGTCGCCTACAATGAGCAGTTCTTC. Translating gives CATSDLSSVAYNEQFF.

This clonotype was counted only a few times. This chain's CDR3 is CASSSGLSSYEQYF. The DNA of the CDR3 is TGTGCCAGCAGCTCGGGCCTCAGCTCCTACGAGCAGTACTTC. V usage is TRBV21-1 and J usage is TRBJ2-7; the table's D call, TRBD2, was not checked against the DNA. TRBV21-1 is labeled a pseudogene. The CDR3 is made up of 14 amino acids.

The CDR3 DNA reads TGCGCCAGCAGCCAAGATCCCACCTCTCGGTTTGAGCAGTTCTTC. Amino acids: CASSQDPTSRFEQFF. This sequence joins TRBV4-3 and TRBJ2-1; D uncertain. Germline CDR1 is LGHNA and CDR2 is YSLEER. The V gene lost 0 bases and the J gene lost 9 bases, with 15 bases spanning the gap. The CDR3 runs 15 residues.

This clonotype was seen more than once but under ten times. This chain links TRBV6-5 with TRBJ2-1, with D perhaps matching TRBD1 or TRBD2 (5 bases each). The CDR3 covers 15 residues. Germline V gene data show CDR1 as MNHEY and CDR2 as SVGAGI. V was shortened by 7 bases and J by 0 bases, with 13 bases between the two germline ends. The DNA for the CDR3 is TGTGCCAGCAATAAGGGACCGAGCTCCTACAATGAGCAGTTCTTC. It yields the protein CASNKGPSSYNEQFF.

The CDR3 is CASSLLAGVTGELFF. The CDR3 coding sequence is TGTGCCAGCAGCTTACTAGCGGGGGTGACCGGGGAGCTGTTTTTT. The chain has TRBV7-6 and TRBJ2-2; 10 bases map to TRBD2. The CDR3 extends over 15 amino acids. Per the germline V gene, CDR1 is SGHVS and CDR2 is FNYEAQ. Trimming at V came to 2 bases and at J to 5 bases, leaving 2 bases not matched to a gene.

The V gene is TRBV12-3 or TRBV12-4, the J gene TRBJ2-5; maybe TRBD1 (5 bases). The V end was cut by 9 bases, the J end by 6 bases, with 14 bases between. The CDR3 runs to 12 residues. CDR3 nucleotides: TGTGCCAGGGGGCCGGGTGCGAAGACCCAGTACTTC. It yields the protein CARGPGAKTQYF.

The sample holds a few counts of this clonotype. This chain connects TRBV6-5 to TRBJ1-5; D remains unclear. The V end was cut by 6 bases, the J end by 0 bases, with 12 bases between. The length of the CDR3 is 15 residues. Germline values: CDR1 MNHEY, CDR2 SVGAGI. The CDR3 sequence: CASRDGINSNQPQHF. The CDR3 region has the DNA TGTGCCAGCAGGGACGGAATTAATAGCAATCAGCCCCAGCATTTT.

The V call is TRBV6-6, the J call TRBJ2-7; 7 bases align to TRBD2. The germline V gene has CDR1 MNHNY and CDR2 SVGAGI (reference sequence). CDR3 length: 14 residues. The trim removed 2 bases at V and 3 bases at J, leaving 4 bases unmatched. DNA for the CDR3: TGTGCCAGCAGTTACACGGGGGGTGGCTACGAGCAGTACTTC. Translated, it gives CASSYTGGGYEQYF.

CDR3 loop: CASSLRSDRDYEQYF. For the CDR3, the DNA is TGTGCCAGCAGCTTACGTAGCGACAGGGATTACGAGCAGTACTTC. The chain recombines TRBV7-9 with TRBJ2-7, with TRBD1 matching 7 bases. This CDR3 is built from 15 residues. V lost 2 bases and J lost 4; bases outside the gene matches: 8. Germline loops: CDR1 SEHNR, CDR2 FQNEAQ (reference sequence).

V usage is TRBV3-1 and J usage is TRBJ2-1; D gene unclear. The CDR3 sequence is 13 residues long. Looked up from germline, CDR1 is LGHDT and CDR2 is YNNKEL (reference sequence). V lost 1 base to trimming and J lost 9 bases, with 10 bases between them. The CDR3 DNA is TGTGCCAGCAGCCAAGTGACCTTAGGTGAGCAGTTCTTC. As protein: CASSQVTLGEQFF.

The chain couples TRBV11-1 to TRBJ2-1; 10 positions match TRBD2. CDR3 size: 20 residues. The V gene end was trimmed by 4 bases and the J gene end by 1 base; junction bases not matched to a gene: 16. CDR1 and CDR2 from the germline V gene are SGHAT and FQDESV (reference sequence). CDR3 sequence: CASSSQGGLAGVSSYNEQFF. CDR3 DNA: TGTGCCAGCAGCTCCCAAGGTGGGCTAGCGGGGGTCTCTTCCTACAATGAGCAGTTCTTC.

The CDR3 bases are TGCGCCAGCAGCCAAGATCTCCTAGCGGGAGTAGGCGAGCAGTACTTC. This encodes CASSQDLLAGVGEQYF. V gene TRBV4-3 combines with J gene TRBJ2-7, with 10 bases identical to TRBD2. Germline V gene lookup returns CDR1 LGHNA and CDR2 YSLEER. The ends lost 0 bases at V and 6 bases at J; junction bases unmatched: 8. This CDR3 has 16 amino acids.

The rearrangement links TRBV14 to TRBJ1-2; D ambiguous. Germline CDR1 SGHDN, CDR2 FVKESK. The CDR3 runs to 14 residues. Trimming took 4 bases from V and 4 from J, leaving 13 bases between them. CDR3 bases: TGTGCCAGCAGCCCGTTGGGAGGCACCTATGGCTACACCTTC. Amino acids: CASSPLGGTYGYTF. The full variable domain, in which reference TRBV14 and TRBJ1-2 provide the parts outside the CDR3, is EAGVTQFPSHSVIEKGQTVTLRCDPISGHDNLYWYRRVMGKEIKFLLHFVKESKQDESGMPNNRFLAERTGGTYSTLKVQPAELEDSGVYFCASSPLGGTYGYTFGSGTRLTVV.

This chain uses TRBV7-2 with TRBJ1-2; D possibly corresponds to TRBD1 (5 bases). Germline CDR1 and CDR2: SGHTA and FQGNSA. V was cut by 0 bases and J by 2 bases, with 7 bases left in between. The CDR3 runs 14 residues. Written as DNA, the CDR3 is TGTGCCAGCAGCTTAGCAGGGACCAACTATGGCTACACCTTC. Amino acid sequence: CASSLAGTNYGYTF.

The rearrangement links TRBV5-1 to TRBJ2-7; 8 nucleotides agree with TRBD1. Trimming removed 0 bases from V and 6 bases from J; junction bases left unmatched: 11. The CDR3 covers 16 residues. Germline assignment: CDR1 SGHRS and CDR2 YFSETQ. The CDR3 bases are TGCGCCAGCAGCTTGGACGGTGGCACAGGGGGGTTCGAGCAGTACTTC. It encodes CASSLDGGTGGFEQYF.

This clonotype was observed a handful of times. CDR3 DNA: TGTGCCAGCAGCTCAAAGGGACATTCTAACTATGGCTACACCTTC. Encoded protein: CASSSKGHSNYGYTF. V gene TRBV7-8 combines with J gene TRBJ1-2, with D possibly matching TRBD1 (6 bases). Germline lookup yields CDR1 SGHVS and CDR2 FQNEAQ. With 4 bases removed from V and 0 bases from J, the gap between germline ends came to 12 bases. This CDR3 has 15 residues. The full variable domain, with the rest looked up from reference TRBV7-8 and TRBJ1-2, is GAGVSQSPRYKVAKRGQDVALRCDPISGHVSLFWYQQALGQGPEFLTYFQNEAQLDKSGLPSDRFFAERPEGSVSTLKIQRTQQEDSAVYLCASSSKGHSNYGYTFGSGTRLTVV.

This clonotype was seen a few times. The chain couples TRBV6-2 or TRBV6-3 to TRBJ2-7, with 7 bases fitting TRBD2. The CDR3 sequence is 15 residues long. The V and J ends lost 4 bases and 5 bases, in that order; junction bases with no gene match: 11. Germline values: CDR1 MNHEY, CDR2 SVGEGT. Written as DNA, the CDR3 is TGTGCCAGCAGTTCAAGCGGGATACACCTCCACGAGCAGTACTTC. It yields the protein CASSSSGIHLHEQYF.

This clonotype was detected a few times. The chain combines TRBV7-9 with TRBJ2-1, with 12 nucleotides matching TRBD2. The V gene end was trimmed by 3 bases and the J gene end by 0 bases; junction bases not matched to a gene: 9. Germline V gene data show CDR1 as SEHNR and CDR2 as FQNEAQ (reference sequence). The CDR3 runs to 19 residues. The CDR3 DNA is TGTGCCAGCAGCTTTCCGAAGGAACTAGCGGGAGGCTCCTACAATGAGCAGTTCTTC. This gives the protein CASSFPKELAGGSYNEQFF.

This clonotype has a handful of counts. The chain carries TRBV4-1 and TRBJ2-4, with D hard to call. V lost 1 base to trimming and J lost 0 bases, with 13 bases between them. Looked up from germline, CDR1 is MGHRA and CDR2 is YSYEKL. The CDR3 has 17 residues. The CDR3 DNA sequence: TGCGCCAGCAGCCAAGTTGATGCAGCGATAGCCAAAAACATTCAGTACTTC. Translated, it gives CASSQVDAAIAKNIQYF.